The TCR beta chain described here comes from a study of blood T cell repertoires in COVID-19. As for the study in general: T cells, B-cell-depleted T cells, or PBMCs provided the cDNA or gDNA that served as material.

Authors' data handling: By means of reference gene primer amplification, nucleated cell counts were estimated. Libraries were prepared by immunoSEQ multiplex PCR; TCRdb keeps only in-frame clonotypes and omits some of them. Clone size and the V and J calls come from that table; the DNA yielded D and trimming. The sample gives fewer than 700,000 clones, roughly 91% of which show up once; about 8.2% is in the top ten. The ends were cut back, 0 bases at V and 3 bases at J, with 12 bases in the middle. The CDR3 loop spans 14 amino acids. Germline V gene sequence: CDR1 GTSNPN, CDR2 SVGIG (reference sequence). One Seattle source followed patients from active infection through their disease course.

The sequence came from a woman in her fifties or sixties with COVID-19, enrolled during active disease. The sample consisted of peripheral blood. The chain uses TRBV30 and TRBJ2-7, with D perhaps matching TRBD1 (6 bases). CDR3: CAWSVGGHRYEQYF. DNA for the CDR3: TGTGCCTGGAGTGTAGGGGGACACCGCTACGAGCAGTACTTC.